This T cell receptor (beta chain) was sequenced during a study of OX40 agonist ivuxolimab in advanced cancers. As for the study in general: Every patient in dose escalation had hepatocellular carcinoma, melanoma, renal cell or head and neck cancer. Therapy given before enrollment (anti-PD-1, anti-PD-L1 or anti-CTLA-4) was allowed, and around 40% had some.

Any history of autoimmune disease or systemic immunosuppression disqualified patients. Only in-frame clones appear in the TCRdb table, and some are missing; sequencing was by immunoSEQ multiplex PCR. The sample lists under 20,000 clones; about four fifths were seen once. General study points: By week 6 at 0.1 to 3.0 mg/kg, blood CD4+ and CD8+ T cells had expanded clonally.

For this clone: The antigen remains unidentified.

Deletions cut 0 bases from V and 0 bases from J, with 12 bases between. This CDR3 region has 17 residues. Looked up from germline, CDR1 is PRHDT and CDR2 is FYEKMQ (reference sequence). The source was CD4+ or CD8+ T cells sorted from blood, collected in a trial of the OX40 agonist ivuxolimab. The chain carries TRBV13 and TRBJ1-3; D gene uncertain. The TCR originated in an adult with an advanced solid tumor such as melanoma, head and neck, liver or kidney cancer. CDR3: CASSLGLPAHSGNTIYF. In nucleotides, the CDR3 is TGTGCCAGCAGCTTAGGGCTCCCAGCCCACTCTGGAAACACCATATATTTT.